The rows below give T cell receptor beta chains drawn from one sample of a study of blood T cell repertoires in COVID-19. The protocol was immunoSEQ multiplex PCR, while the TCRdb copy is restricted to in-frame clones and leaves out a portion. The sample shows 200,000 to 250,000 clones, approximately 85% of them seen only once. Input material: peripheral blood. Receptor source: a man in his forties or fifties who had recovered from COVID-19. Each CDR3 is given with its conserved first and last residue. The order of the fields is J gene, V gene, D gene, clone size, CDR3 DNA, CDR3 protein. A D gene is named only where the DNA matches it firmly. Expanded clones are given a class, and other clones once, few, many or no size at all.

TRBJ2-7 | TRBV18 | . | . | TGTGCCAGCTCACCATCAGGGCAGGTCTACGAGCAGTACTTC | CASSPSGQVYEQYF
TRBJ2-7 | TRBV5-4 | . | . | TGTGCCAGCAGCACACAACAGGGCTACGAGCAGTACTTC | CASSTQQGYEQYF
TRBJ2-3 | TRBV11-2 | TRBD2 | . | TGTGCCAGCAGCCGACGTGCTAGCGGAGTCACAGATACGCAGTATTTT | CASSRRASGVTDTQYF
TRBJ2-1 | TRBV6-1 | TRBD2 | . | TGTGCCAGCAGTGAACCGCCGGGACTAGCGGTTCTCCTCAATGAGCAGTTCTTC | CASSEPPGLAVLLNEQFF
TRBJ2-3 | TRBV5-4 | . | . | TGTGCCAGCAGCCCGGGGGGCTCTCGCGGAGATACGCAGTATTTT | CASSPGGSRGDTQYF
TRBJ2-7 | TRBV7-7 | . | . | TGTGCCAGCAGTTTCCAGGCGGGGGCTTCCTACGAGCAGTACTTC | CASSFQAGASYEQYF
TRBJ1-5 | TRBV19 | TRBD1 | . | TGTGCCAGCCACGACCGGGACAGGGGCTTCAATCAGCCCCAGCATTTT | CASHDRDRGFNQPQHF
TRBJ2-7 | TRBV10-2 | . | few | TGCGCCAGCAGGAGTAGCGGAAGCTACGAGCAGTACTTC | CASRSSGSYEQYF
TRBJ1-2 | TRBV28 | TRBD1 | . | TGTGCCAGCAGTTTTTCCGAGGGGGCGCAGCGAGATGGCTACACCTTC | CASSFSEGAQRDGYTF
TRBJ2-5 | TRBV27 | TRBD2 | . | TGTGCCAGCAGTGTCTCCGGGACTAGCGGGAGTGAGACCCAGTACTTC | CASSVSGTSGSETQYF
TRBJ2-1 | TRBV2 | . | once | TGTGCCAGCAGTATTACTCATGAGCAGTTCTTC | CASSITHEQFF
TRBJ2-7 | TRBV28 | . | . | TGTGCCAGCAGCCGGACCTATAGACAGGTTTCCTACGAGCAGTACTTC | CASSRTYRQVSYEQYF
TRBJ2-3 | TRBV20-1 | . | . | TGCAGTGCTAGTAAGGGGCAGGGCCGCACAGATACGCAGTATTTT | CSASKGQGRTDTQYF
TRBJ2-5 | TRBV9 | . | . | TGTGCCAGCAGCTTTAGAGGGTCGGGGGAGACCCAGTACTTC | CASSFRGSGETQYF
TRBJ1-2 | TRBV25-1 | TRBD1 | . | TGTGCCAGCAGTGATCCGACAGGGTACCGTGGCTACACCTTC | CASSDPTGYRGYTF
TRBJ1-3 | TRBV9 | . | few | TGTGCCAGCAGCATGGCAGGCGGGAACTCTGGAAACACCATATATTTT | CASSMAGGNSGNTIYF
TRBJ1-3 | TRBV28 | . | . | TGTGCCAGCAATATTCTGGGGGCTCGAGACACCATATATTTT | CASNILGARDTIYF
TRBJ2-1 | TRBV28 | . | few | TGTGCCACCCACCCTACAGATACAAGGAATGAGCAGTTCTTC | CATHPTDTRNEQFF
TRBJ1-3 | TRBV21-1 | . | many | TGTGCCAGCAGCAAAAAAAAAGGGGCAGGGCTAGTGGGCGGAAACACCATATATTTT | CASSKKKGAGLVGGNTIYF
TRBJ2-7 | TRBV3-1/TRBV3-2 | TRBD1 | . | TGTGCCAGCAGCCAACCTCCGGGACAGGGTCGGTCCTACGAGCAGTACTTC | CASSQPPGQGRSYEQYF
TRBJ1-1 | TRBV28 | . | . | TGTGCCAGCAGTTTGGGCGGGGGGGGAACTGAAGCTTTCTTT | CASSLGGGGTEAFF
TRBJ2-5 | TRBV30 | . | . | TGTGCCTGGAGTGGCCCAACGGGGACCCAGTACTTC | CAWSGPTGTQYF
TRBJ2-1 | TRBV3-1/TRBV3-2 | . | . | TGTGCCAGCAGCCAAGGAGAGACCTACAATGAGCAGTTCTTC | CASSQGETYNEQFF
TRBJ2-7 | TRBV27 | TRBD2 | once | TGTGCCAGCAGTTTATCCTGGGGGAGGGCCTACGAGCAGTACTTC | CASSLSWGRAYEQYF
TRBJ1-4 | TRBV30 | . | . | TGTGCCTGGAGTGTATGGGTTGCCGGGGCTAATGAAAAACTGTTTTTT | CAWSVWVAGANEKLFF
TRBJ1-1 | TRBV3-1/TRBV3-2 | TRBD1 | few | TGTGCCAGCAGCCAAGGACAGGGGGCGGTTGAAGCTTTCTTT | CASSQGQGAVEAFF
TRBJ2-3 | TRBV21-1 | . | . | TGTGCCAGCAGCAAAGTGAGGAGCACAGATACGCAGTATTTT | CASSKVRSTDTQYF
TRBJ1-2 | TRBV28 | . | . | TGTGCCAGCAGTTTAGGCAGGGGCCCCAACTATGGCTACACCTTC | CASSLGRGPNYGYTF
TRBJ2-3 | TRBV29-1 | . | . | TGCAGCGTTGAGGCAGGGCGAGGAGATACGCAGTATTTT | CSVEAGRGDTQYF
TRBJ1-6 | TRBV9 | TRBD1 | . | TGTGCCAGCAGCGTCGACAGGGCCGCTGGTTCACCCCTCCACTTT | CASSVDRAAGSPLHF
TRBJ2-7 | TRBV30 | . | . | TGTGCCCAGAACACGGGAACCTACGAGCAGTACTTC | CAQNTGTYEQYF
TRBJ1-2 | TRBV28 | TRBD1 | . | TGTGCCAGCAACCCACAGGGGCCTGGCTATGGCTACACCTTC | CASNPQGPGYGYTF
TRBJ2-3 | TRBV4-2 | TRBD2 | . | TGTGCCAGCAGCCAAGAAATCGGGGGAGGGCCGGCAGATACGCAGTATTTT | CASSQEIGGGPADTQYF
TRBJ1-3 | TRBV28 | . | . | TGTGCCAGCAGTTCAGGGCCGACCTGGCGAGGAAACACCATATATTTT | CASSSGPTWRGNTIYF
TRBJ2-2 | TRBV28 | . | . | TGTGCCAGCAGTTTAGTACAGGCATCCGGGGAGCTGTTTTTT | CASSLVQASGELFF
TRBJ2-7 | TRBV12-3/TRBV12-4 | . | . | TGTGCCAGCAGCTCCCGGGTTTCGGGGGAGCAGTACTTC | CASSSRVSGEQYF
TRBJ2-7 | TRBV5-5 | TRBD2 | . | TGTGCCAGCAGCTTGGCCCGGGGACTAGCGCTCAACGAGCAGTACTTC | CASSLARGLALNEQYF